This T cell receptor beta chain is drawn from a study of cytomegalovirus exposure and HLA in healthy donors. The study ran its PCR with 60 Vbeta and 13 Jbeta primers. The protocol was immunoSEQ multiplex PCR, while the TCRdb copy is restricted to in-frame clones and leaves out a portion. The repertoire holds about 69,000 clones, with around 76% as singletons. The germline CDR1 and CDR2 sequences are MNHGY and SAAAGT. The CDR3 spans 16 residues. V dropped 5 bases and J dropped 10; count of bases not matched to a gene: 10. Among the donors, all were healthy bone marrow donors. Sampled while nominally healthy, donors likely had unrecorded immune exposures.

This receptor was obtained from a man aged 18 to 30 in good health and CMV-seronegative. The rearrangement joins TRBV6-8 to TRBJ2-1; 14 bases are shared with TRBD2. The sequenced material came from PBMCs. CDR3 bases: TGTGCCAGCAGTGGAACCGGGACTAGCGGGGGTATCGAGCAGTTCTTC. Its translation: CASSGTGTSGGIEQFF.